Sequencing of this TCR beta chain was carried out in a study of T cells of healthy individuals (dated by TCRdb to 2016 to 2019). The library was generated by 5' RACE. TCRdb shows the sequencer as Illumina MiSeq. TCRdb reran the public reads through fastp at Q25 and MiXCR, keeping productive beta chains. Identical CDR3 proteins give one entry, which carries the most common genes and DNA. The sample table shows approximately 52,000 distinct CDR3 sequences, and about 15% are seen once. Of the sample, approximately 16% is held by the ten largest clones. This clonotype appeared many times. The clone's antigen remains unknown. Nothing much larger sits one base from this clone, and base qualities are not available. The clonotype was recovered from a human donor in good health.

The CDR3 region has the sequence CASSDNLSYEQYF. The nucleotide sequence reads TGTGCCAGCAGTGACAACCTCTCCTACGAGCAGTACTTC. In this chain, TRBV25-1 is recombined with TRBJ2-7; the D gene is not confidently resolved. CDR1 and CDR2 are read off the germline V gene as MGHDK and SYGVNS. From the cysteine through the phenylalanine, the CDR3 covers 13 amino acids. The retained sequence is limited to the CDR3, 39 bases, with the frame set at the first base. V was cut back by 3 bases and J by 0 bases, leaving a gap of 6 bases between them.